The 24 T cell receptor beta chains listed next were all sequenced from one sample in a study of CD8 T cells in Susac syndrome. Random hexamers were used to reverse transcribe an amount of roughly 0.5 to 1 ug RNA. TCRdb reprocessed the immunoSEQ multiplex PCR reads via MiXCR and lists one record per CDR3 protein. The table records 130,000 or so distinct CDR3 sequences, more than 75% of them present only once. Sequenced: CD8+ T cells from PBMCs. The receptor source for this set is a human donor with multiple sclerosis.

The chain has TRBV5-6 and TRBJ1-2, with D maybe TRBD1 (6 bases). The CDR3 sequence is 15 residues long. Germline V gene sequence: CDR1 SGHDT, CDR2 YYEEEE. Trimming pared 6 bases from V and 4 bases from J, leaving 19 bases between. This CDR3 is CASIPGAAYGYGYTF. The CDR3 nucleotides read TGTGCCAGCATCCCAGGGGCGGCGTATGGCTATGGCTACACCTTC.

The CDR3 sequence is CSARGGRFYEQYF. CDR3 DNA: TGCAGTGCTAGAGGGGGCAGATTTTACGAGCAGTACTTC. The chain combines TRBV20-1 with TRBJ2-7, with a tentative D call TRBD1 (5 bases). Germline CDR1 is DFQATT and CDR2 is SNEGSKA (reference sequence). This CDR3 region has 13 residues. Trimming cost V 1 base and J 4 bases, with 11 bases left between them.

The V gene is TRBV5-1, the J gene TRBJ2-7; 12 positions agree with TRBD2. V gave up 0 bases and J gave up 3 bases; unmatched junction bases: 4. Germline V lookup: CDR1 SGHRS, CDR2 YFSETQ. CDR3 length equals 16 residues. Written as DNA, the CDR3 is TGCGCCAGCAGCTTGGCTCGGACTAGCGGGAACTACGAGCAGTACTTC. Translated, it gives CASSLARTSGNYEQYF. Complete variable domain (other parts from reference TRBV5-1 and TRBJ2-7): KAGVTQTPRYLIKTRGQQVTLSCSPISGHRSVSWYQQTPGQGLQFLFEYFSETQRNKGNFPGRFSGRQFSNSRSEMNVSTLELGDSALYLCASSLARTSGNYEQYFGPGTRLTVT.

V is TRBV7-9 and J is TRBJ2-1; TRBD2 matches 8 bases. V gave up 2 bases and J gave up 8 bases; unmatched junction bases: 11. The V gene's germline CDR1 is SEHNR and CDR2 FQNEAQ (reference sequence). The CDR3 extends over 16 amino acids. The CDR3 spells CASSLTPGRGEYEQFF. Here the CDR3 DNA reads TGTGCCAGCAGCTTAACCCCCGGGAGGGGGGAGTATGAGCAGTTCTTC.

The gene calls are TRBV6-5 and TRBJ2-2; the match to TRBD1 covers 8 bases. This CDR3 is built from 16 residues. Germline V gene lookup returns CDR1 MNHEY and CDR2 SVGAGI. V lost 0 bases, J lost 4 bases, and 4 bases stayed unmatched. The CDR3 reads CASSYSYRGSTGELFF. CDR3 bases: TGTGCCAGCAGTTACTCTTACAGGGGGAGCACCGGGGAGCTGTTTTTT.

The J gene is TRBJ2-7, the V gene TRBV20-1; tentative D call: TRBD2 (6 bases). The V end lost 0 bases, the J end lost 1 base, and 7 bases lay between the germline ends. Germline V gene sequence: CDR1 DFQATT, CDR2 SNEGSKA (reference sequence). The CDR3 is 13 residues long. CDR3 sequence (DNA): TGCAGTGCTAGAGATAGCGGTTCCTACGAGCAGTACTTC. The encoded protein is CSARDSGSYEQYF.

V is TRBV2 and J is TRBJ1-2; no reliable D call. The germline gives CDR1 SNHLY, CDR2 FYNNEI. V was trimmed by 5 bases and J by 5 bases, leaving 15 bases between them. This CDR3 has 14 residues. CDR3 in DNA: TGTGCCAGCAGTTTCCTGACGGGCTTTTATGGCTACACCTTC. Its translation is CASSFLTGFYGYTF.

This clonotype appeared once. The chain is built from TRBV30 and TRBJ2-1; TRBD1 agrees at 7 bases. This CDR3 region has 15 residues. The germline CDR1 and CDR2 sequences are GTSNPN and SVGIG (reference sequence). V gave up 5 bases and J gave up 5 bases; unmatched junction bases: 12. The CDR3 here is CAWADWDSRDNEQFF. As DNA, the CDR3 is TGTGCCTGGGCAGACTGGGACAGTAGGGACAATGAGCAGTTCTTC.

A word on this clonotype: Compared with germline, one end of the junction differs, possibly owing to a read error. The chain employs TRBV9 and TRBJ2-5, with D tentatively TRBD1 (6 bases). This CDR3 spans 12 amino acids. CDR1 and CDR2 from the germline V gene are SGDLS and YYNGEE. The CDR3 is CASSVEGDTLVF. CDR3 nucleotide sequence: TGTGCCAGCAGCGTAGAAGGGGACACCTTAGTATTC.

A single count supports this clonotype. The J gene is TRBJ1-2, the V gene TRBV13; 10 bases fit TRBD1. J lost 4 bases, V lost 4 bases, and 12 bases had no gene match. This CDR3 spans 17 amino acids. CDR1 is PRHDT, CDR2 FYEKMQ, per germline (reference sequence). The CDR3 DNA reads TGTGCCAGCAGCTCCACTCCCGGACAGGGGGGCGGCTATGGCTACACCTTC. Amino acid sequence: CASSSTPGQGGGYGYTF.

To note about this clonotype: One end of the junction is discordant with germline, which a read error may explain. The rearrangement links TRBV27 to TRBJ2-1; no reliable D call. The germline V gene encodes CDR1 MNHEY and CDR2 SMNVEV (reference sequence). The CDR3 is 14 residues long. CDR3 sequence: CASSLGGPYNEQSF. The CDR3 nucleotides read TGTGCCAGCAGTTTGGGCGGCCCCTACAATGAGCAGTCCTTC.

V usage is TRBV6-5 and J usage is TRBJ2-7, with 8 nucleotides matching TRBD2. Germline trimming cut 5 bases from V and 3 bases from J; bases unmatched to any gene: 6. The CDR3 sequence is 14 residues long. The germline V gene has CDR1 MNHEY and CDR2 SVGAGI. CDR3 nucleotides: TGTGCCAGCAGTCCCCTCGGGGGGGGCTACGAGCAGTACTTC. This encodes CASSPLGGGYEQYF.

This clonotype was seen just once. This chain uses TRBV5-1 with TRBJ2-7; TRBD1 might be the D (5 bases). This CDR3 contains 13 residues. V lost 4 bases and J 3 bases, leaving 11 bases between the germline ends. Germline-derived CDR1 and CDR2 are SGHRS and YFSETQ. The CDR3 loop reads CASSAPDSYEQYF. For the CDR3, the DNA is TGCGCCAGCAGCGCCCCCGACAGCTACGAGCAGTACTTC.

The chain couples TRBV2 to TRBJ1-1; D not resolved. The germline CDR1 and CDR2 sequences are SNHLY and FYNNEI. The V end lost 5 bases, the J end lost 0 bases, and 10 bases lay between the germline ends. This CDR3 is 14 amino acids long. The CDR3 spells CASSPSRMNTEAFF. DNA for the CDR3: TGTGCCAGCAGTCCCTCCAGAATGAACACTGAAGCTTTCTTT.

The J gene is TRBJ1-1, the V gene TRBV27; D is undetermined. Germline CDR1 and CDR2: MNHEY and SMNVEV (reference sequence). Deletions cut 7 bases from V and 5 bases from J, with 8 bases between. There are 11 residues in the CDR3. The CDR3: CASKGRTEAFF. In DNA form, the CDR3 reads TGTGCCAGCAAGGGCAGGACTGAAGCTTTCTTT.

The chain joins TRBV9 to TRBJ2-7; 9 nucleotides match TRBD1. This CDR3 contains 15 residues. With 3 bases clipped from V and 2 bases from J, the junction kept 6 bases outside the gene matches. Per the germline V gene, CDR1 is SGDLS and CDR2 is YYNGEE. DNA for the CDR3: TGTGCCAGCAGCGAAGGACAGGGGTTGCCCTACGAGCAGTACTTC. Protein product: CASSEGQGLPYEQYF.

The sample holds one count of this clonotype. The V gene is TRBV27, the J gene TRBJ2-2; 8 bases are shared with TRBD2. Germline CDR1 MNHEY, CDR2 SMNVEV (reference sequence). This CDR3 region has 15 residues. V was pared by 3 bases and J by 6 bases, with 6 bases of the junction left unmatched. The CDR3 is CASSLAAGGAGELFF. CDR3 DNA: TGTGCCAGCAGTTTGGCTGCGGGGGGAGCCGGGGAGCTGTTTTTT.

The CDR3 loop reads CASSTGTGSYEQYF. The CDR3, as DNA: TGTGCCAGCAGCACCGGGACAGGGTCCTACGAGCAGTACTTC. This sequence joins TRBV9 and TRBJ2-7, with TRBD1 matching 9 bases. The germline V gene has CDR1 SGDLS and CDR2 YYNGEE. J was trimmed by 1 base and V by 4 bases; bases with no gene match: 3. The CDR3 sequence is 14 residues long. Based on the CDR3 plus reference TRBV9 and TRBJ2-7, the full variable domain is DSGVTQTPKHLITATGQRVTLRCSPRSGDLSVYWYQQSLDQGLQFLIQYYNGEERAKGNILERFSAQQFPDLHSELNLSSLELGDSALYFCASSTGTGSYEQYFGPGTRLTVT.

The DNA for the CDR3 is TGTGCCAGCAGTTTCGGCAGGGTCGACGAGCAGTACTTC. Protein: CASSFGRVDEQYF. The gene calls are TRBV27 and TRBJ2-7, with a weak D call TRBD1 (5 bases). CDR3 size: 13 residues. Germline values: CDR1 MNHEY, CDR2 SMNVEV (reference sequence). The germline V and J ends were trimmed by 3 bases and 5 bases, with 11 bases remaining between them.

J is TRBJ2-1 and V is TRBV7-9; D is unclear. CDR1 and CDR2 (germline): SEHNR, FQNEAQ (reference sequence). V was shortened by 2 bases and J by 8 bases, with 4 bases between the two germline ends. There are 11 residues in the CDR3. The CDR3 DNA sequence: TGTGCCAGCAGCTTAATGCATGAGCAGTTCTTC. Amino acids: CASSLMHEQFF.

The V and J genes are TRBV12-3 or TRBV12-4 and TRBJ2-4; 7 bases are a match to TRBD1. The CDR3 has 19 residues. V was clipped by 5 bases and J by 0 bases; unmatched bases: 16. The CDR3 DNA reads TGTGCCAGCAGTCCCGATCCGGGACAGAAGACTATAGCCAAAAACATTCAGTACTTC. It yields the protein CASSPDPGQKTIAKNIQYF.

The V and J genes are TRBV6-2 or TRBV6-3 and TRBJ1-2; unclear D gene. The CDR3 spans 14 residues. Germline V gene sequence: CDR1 MNHEY, CDR2 SVGEGT. V was clipped by 4 bases and J by 3 bases, with 12 bases between them. The CDR3: CASSLGADYYGYTF. CDR3 in DNA: TGTGCCAGCAGTTTGGGTGCGGACTACTATGGCTACACCTTC.

V is TRBV24-1 and J is TRBJ2-3, with 7 nucleotides matching TRBD2. This CDR3 is built from 16 residues. Germline CDR1 KGHDR, CDR2 SFDVKD. After removal of 0 bases from V and 2 bases from J, the junction contained 4 bases not matched to a gene. The CDR3 loop reads CATSDLREGLTDTQYF. The DNA for the CDR3 is TGTGCCACCAGTGATTTGAGGGAGGGGCTCACAGATACGCAGTATTTT.

The chain carries TRBV10-3 and TRBJ2-7; the D is unclear. Between the trimmed V and J ends, which lost 0 bases and 5 bases, there was a span of 8 bases. The CDR3 spans 13 residues. Germline CDR1 is ENHRY and CDR2 is SYGVKD. The CDR3 loop is CAISESSGDEQYF. In DNA form, the CDR3 reads TGTGCCATCAGTGAGTCGTCAGGAGACGAGCAGTACTTC.